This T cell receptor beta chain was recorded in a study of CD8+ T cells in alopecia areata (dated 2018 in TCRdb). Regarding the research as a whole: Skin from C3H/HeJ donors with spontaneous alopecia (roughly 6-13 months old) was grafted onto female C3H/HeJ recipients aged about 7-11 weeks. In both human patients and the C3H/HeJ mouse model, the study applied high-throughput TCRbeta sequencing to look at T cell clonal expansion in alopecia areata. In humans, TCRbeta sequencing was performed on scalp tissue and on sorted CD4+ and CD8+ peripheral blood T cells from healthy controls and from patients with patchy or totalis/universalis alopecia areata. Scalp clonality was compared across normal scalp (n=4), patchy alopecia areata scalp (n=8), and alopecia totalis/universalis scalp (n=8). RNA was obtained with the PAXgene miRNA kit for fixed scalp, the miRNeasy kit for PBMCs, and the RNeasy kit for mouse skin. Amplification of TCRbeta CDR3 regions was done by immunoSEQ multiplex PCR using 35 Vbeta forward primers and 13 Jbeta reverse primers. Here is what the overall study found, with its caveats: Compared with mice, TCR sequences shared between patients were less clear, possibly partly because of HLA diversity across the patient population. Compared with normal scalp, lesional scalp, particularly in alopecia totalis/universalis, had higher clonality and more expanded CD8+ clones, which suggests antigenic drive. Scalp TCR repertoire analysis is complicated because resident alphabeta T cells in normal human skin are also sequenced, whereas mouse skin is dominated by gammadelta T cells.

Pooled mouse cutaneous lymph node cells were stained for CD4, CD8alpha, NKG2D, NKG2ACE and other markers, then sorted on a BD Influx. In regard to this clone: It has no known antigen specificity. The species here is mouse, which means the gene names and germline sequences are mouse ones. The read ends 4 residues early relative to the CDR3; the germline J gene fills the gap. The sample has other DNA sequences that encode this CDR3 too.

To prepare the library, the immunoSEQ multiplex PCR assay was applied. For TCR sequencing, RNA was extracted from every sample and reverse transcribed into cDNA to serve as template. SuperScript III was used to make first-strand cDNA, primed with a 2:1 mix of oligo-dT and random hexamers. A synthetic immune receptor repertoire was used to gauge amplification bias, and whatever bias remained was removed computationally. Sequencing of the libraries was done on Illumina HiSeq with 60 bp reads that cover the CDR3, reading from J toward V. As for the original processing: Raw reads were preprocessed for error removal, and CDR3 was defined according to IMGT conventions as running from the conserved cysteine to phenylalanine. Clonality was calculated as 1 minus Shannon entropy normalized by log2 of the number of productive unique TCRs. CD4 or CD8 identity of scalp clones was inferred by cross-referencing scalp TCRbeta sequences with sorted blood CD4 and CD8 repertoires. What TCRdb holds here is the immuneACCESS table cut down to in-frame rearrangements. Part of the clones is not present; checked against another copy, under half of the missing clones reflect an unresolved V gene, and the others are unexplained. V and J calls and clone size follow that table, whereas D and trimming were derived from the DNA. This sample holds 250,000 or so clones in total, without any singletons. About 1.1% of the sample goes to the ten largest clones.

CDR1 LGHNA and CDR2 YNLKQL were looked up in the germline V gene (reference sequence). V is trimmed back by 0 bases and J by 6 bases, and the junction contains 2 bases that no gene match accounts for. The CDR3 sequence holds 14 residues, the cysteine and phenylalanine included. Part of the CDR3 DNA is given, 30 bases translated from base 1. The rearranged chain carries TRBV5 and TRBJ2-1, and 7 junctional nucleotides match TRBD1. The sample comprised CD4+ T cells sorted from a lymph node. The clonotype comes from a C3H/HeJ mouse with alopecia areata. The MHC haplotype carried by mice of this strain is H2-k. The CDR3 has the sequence CASSQETGVAEQFF. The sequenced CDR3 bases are TGTGCCAGCAGCCAAGAAACAGGGGTTGCT.